The present entry profiles one T cell receptor beta chain with its context. Antigen: not known. Germline assignment: CDR1 SQVTM and CDR2 ANQGSEA. The ends were cut back, 2 bases at V and 1 base at J, with 5 bases in the middle. The CDR3 consists of 12 residues. These data belong to a study of spatial heterogeneity in lung cancer. Overall study: Detection consistently captured more beta-chain sequences than alpha-chain sequences.

Unique molecular identifiers, one per molecule, were present on every TCR cDNA molecule. TCRdb independently ran MiXCR on the 5' RACE reads; one entry per CDR3 protein. This sample carries around 18,000 distinct CDR3 sequences, 5.7% of them seen once, and the ten largest clones take 10% to 13%. Study results and limitations: The study found that expanded intratumoral alpha and beta TCR counts tracked tumor mutation counts.

Time point of the sample: sample taken at primary tumor resection. This sequence joins TRBV29-1 and TRBJ2-5; D is unresolved. The origin of this receptor is a female donor with early-stage non-small cell lung cancer. The sample was lung tumor tissue, taken at surgery. CDR3 region: CSVEQRQETQYF. The CDR3 DNA reads TGCAGCGTTGAACAGCGCCAAGAGACCCAGTACTTC.